A selection of T cell receptor beta chains follows, all from one sample in a study of long-term antiretroviral therapy in people with HIV. Profiled with immunoSEQ multiplex PCR; TCRdb holds only in-frame clones, not every one. The table lists under 35,000 clones, about 95% of them singletons. The sample consisted of unsorted PBMCs, taken 6.5 to 6.6 years after starting antiretroviral therapy. The receptors were gathered from a man aged 25 to 45 with HIV. Both conserved end residues are part of each CDR3. A D gene is named only where the DNA matches it firmly. Rows give clone size only sometimes, using once, few, many, or a class for an expanded clone.

j_call | d_call | clone_size | v_call | cdr3_nt | cdr3_aa
TRBJ1-1 | NA | NA | TRBV5-6 | TGTGCCAGCACAGGGCCGGCCACTGAAGCTTTCTTT | CASTGPATEAFF
TRBJ2-3 | TRBD2 | NA | TRBV4-2 | TGTGCCAGCAGCCACCGCTCCGGGGAGGGGTATACGCAGTATTTT | CASSHRSGEGYTQYF
TRBJ2-3 | TRBD1 | NA | TRBV5-1 | TGCGCCAGCAGCTGGGGTGACAGGGGACAGGCAGATACGCAGTATTTT | CASSWGDRGQADTQYF
TRBJ2-7 | NA | NA | TRBV9 | TGTGCCAGCAGCGTAGAGGGGACCTTCCACGAGCAGTACTTC | CASSVEGTFHEQYF
TRBJ1-2 | NA | NA | TRBV4-3 | TGCGCCAGCAGCCAAGGAGTGAGGGATGGCTACACCTTC | CASSQGVRDGYTF
TRBJ2-5 | NA | NA | TRBV7-6 | TGTGCCAGCAGCTTGGGGCGTCAAGAGACCCAGTACTTC | CASSLGRQETQYF
TRBJ1-2 | NA | NA | TRBV29-1 | TGCAGCGTTGAAGATCGGAGATATATCTATGGCTACACCTTC | CSVEDRRYIYGYTF
TRBJ1-1 | NA | NA | TRBV13 | TGTGCCAGCAGCGGGGGGAACACTGAAGCTTTCTTT | CASSGGNTEAFF
TRBJ2-7 | TRBD2 | NA | TRBV7-6 | TGTGCCAGCAGCCCTGGGACTAGCGTCACCTACGAGCAGTACTTC | CASSPGTSVTYEQYF
TRBJ1-5 | NA | NA | TRBV19 | TGTGCCAGTAGTATAGTAGCGAACAATAATCAGCCCCAGCATTTT | CASSIVANNNQPQHF
TRBJ2-7 | NA | NA | TRBV5-1 | TGCGCCAGCAGCTTGGGTGGCAGGCCGGCCTACGAGCAGTACTTC | CASSLGGRPAYEQYF
TRBJ1-1 | NA | NA | TRBV4-3 | TGCGCCAGCAGCCCAGGCTACCAGGGCTCCACTGAAGCTTTCTTT | CASSPGYQGSTEAFF
TRBJ2-1 | NA | NA | TRBV9 | TGTGCCAGCAGCGCCCCGTACGCTGATCATGAGCAGTTCTTC | CASSAPYADHEQFF
TRBJ2-7 | NA | NA | TRBV4-1 | TGCGCCAGCAGCCAAGCGGCAGGGCTCTACGAGCAGTACTTC | CASSQAAGLYEQYF
TRBJ2-3 | TRBD2 | NA | TRBV9 | TGTGCCAGCAGCGAGGGGGGACTAGTCCCTGCAGATACGCAGTATTTT | CASSEGGLVPADTQYF
TRBJ1-1 | TRBD1 | NA | TRBV5-1 | TGCGCCAGCAGCTTCGGGACAGGGGTGTCTGAAGCTTTCTTT | CASSFGTGVSEAFF
TRBJ2-7 | NA | NA | TRBV4-1 | TGCGCCAGCAGCAGCCACGGGCAGGTTCTGGGGGAGCAGTACTTC | CASSSHGQVLGEQYF
TRBJ2-7 | NA | NA | TRBV9 | TGTGCCAGCAGCCGGGGGAACTACGAGCAGTACTTC | CASSRGNYEQYF
TRBJ1-1 | NA | NA | TRBV4-1 | TGCGCCAGCAGCCAAGTCTTCTCTGAAGCTTTCTTT | CASSQVFSEAFF
TRBJ2-7 | NA | NA | TRBV27 | TGTGCCAGCAGTTTGGGCAGGACCTACGAGCAGTACTTC | CASSLGRTYEQYF
TRBJ1-6 | TRBD1 | few | TRBV23-1 | TGCGCCAGCAGCAATGACAGGGATTCACCCCTCCACTTT | CASSNDRDSPLHF
TRBJ2-3 | TRBD2 | NA | TRBV9 | TGTGCCAGCAGCGTAGGCCCGGAACTAGCGAGTGCAGATACGCAGTATTTT | CASSVGPELASADTQYF
TRBJ2-7 | TRBD2 | NA | TRBV11-3 | TGTGCCAGCAGCCCGGGGGCGGGAGGGCCGTCCTACGAGCAGTACTTC | CASSPGAGGPSYEQYF
TRBJ1-2 | NA | NA | TRBV19 | TGTGCCAGTAGTTGGATCGGTGGCTACACCTTC | CASSWIGGYTF
TRBJ2-1 | TRBD2 | NA | TRBV4-3 | TGCGCCAGCAGTGACAGGGGACTAGCGGGACCCACCCCCCCACTTAATCAGCAGTTCTTC | CASSDRGLAGPTPPLNQQFF
TRBJ1-2 | NA | NA | TRBV9 | TGTGCCAGCAGCGCCTGGGACGGCTACTATGGCTACACCTTC | CASSAWDGYYGYTF
TRBJ1-5 | NA | NA | TRBV6-1 | TGTGCCAGCAGTGACCCCCAGGGGCAGCCCCAGCATTTT | CASSDPQGQPQHF
TRBJ1-2 | NA | NA | TRBV10-2 | TGCGCCAGCAGTGAAGGGACTGACTATGGCTACACCTTC | CASSEGTDYGYTF